The next 6 T cell receptor beta chains were all read from a single sample in a study of CD8 T cells in ankylosing spondylitis. TCRdb reanalysed the 5' RACE reads using MiXCR and keeps one entry per CDR3 protein. The sample shows just over 350,000 distinct CDR3 sequences, 20% of them seen only once. Sequenced input: blood, either unsorted or a sorted T cell fraction (not recorded which). Receptors were obtained from a male donor with ankylosing spondylitis or in good health (not recorded which).

This clonotype appeared a few times. The V gene is TRBV12-3 or TRBV12-4, the J gene TRBJ2-5, with 12 positions matching TRBD2. V dropped 3 bases and J dropped 0; count of bases not matched to a gene: 17. This CDR3 comprises 21 residues. CDR3 amino acids: CASSFWADPLAGGPNQETQYF. Written as DNA, the CDR3 is TGTGCCAGCAGTTTTTGGGCTGATCCACTAGCGGGGGGCCCTAACCAAGAGACCCAGTACTTC.

This clonotype turned up a few times. The chain is built from TRBV12-3 or TRBV12-4 and TRBJ2-7; possible D gene TRBD2, 5 bases. V was pared by 7 bases and J by 7 bases, with 20 bases between. CDR3 size: 14 residues. The chain's CDR3 is CASKSGFLRGEQYF. The CDR3 DNA reads as TGTGCCAGCAAGAGCGGCTTCCTTCGTGGGGAGCAGTACTTC.

The CDR3 nucleotides are TGTGCCAGCAGCCAAGTATCGGTCGGGGTGGAGACCCAGTACTTC. Its translation is CASSQVSVGVETQYF. V and J are TRBV3-1 and TRBJ2-5; D may be TRBD2 (5 bases). Germline assignment: CDR1 LGHDT and CDR2 YNNKEL (reference sequence). V lost 1 base and J 5 bases, leaving 14 bases between the germline ends. The CDR3 consists of 15 residues.

This clonotype showed up just a few times. This chain connects TRBV11-2 to TRBJ2-7; tentative D call: TRBD1 (6 bases). Trimming took off 0 bases at V and 3 bases at J, with 9 bases between the two ends. The CDR3 has 14 residues. CDR1 is SGHAT, CDR2 FQNNGV, per germline. The chain's CDR3 is CASSLEGADYEQYF. CDR3 DNA: TGTGCCAGCAGCTTAGAGGGGGCTGACTACGAGCAGTACTTC.

This clonotype was observed many times. V and J are TRBV5-1 and TRBJ2-1; D not resolved. CDR1 and CDR2 (germline): SGHRS, YFSETQ. The germline V and J ends were trimmed by 1 base and 4 bases, with 6 bases remaining between them. This CDR3 contains 13 residues. The CDR3 here is CASSLPPYNEQFF. The DNA of the CDR3 is TGCGCCAGCAGCTTGCCGCCGTACAATGAGCAGTTCTTC.

CDR3: CSAGGNNRGYNEQFF. In DNA form, the CDR3 reads TGCAGCGCTGGAGGAAATAACAGGGGATACAATGAGCAGTTCTTC. The genes are TRBV29-1 and TRBJ2-1; 7 nucleotides agree with TRBD1. Germline V gene sequence: CDR1 SQVTM, CDR2 ANQGSEA. V lost 7 bases to trimming and J lost 4 bases; unmatched junction nucleotides: 13. This CDR3 spans 15 amino acids.